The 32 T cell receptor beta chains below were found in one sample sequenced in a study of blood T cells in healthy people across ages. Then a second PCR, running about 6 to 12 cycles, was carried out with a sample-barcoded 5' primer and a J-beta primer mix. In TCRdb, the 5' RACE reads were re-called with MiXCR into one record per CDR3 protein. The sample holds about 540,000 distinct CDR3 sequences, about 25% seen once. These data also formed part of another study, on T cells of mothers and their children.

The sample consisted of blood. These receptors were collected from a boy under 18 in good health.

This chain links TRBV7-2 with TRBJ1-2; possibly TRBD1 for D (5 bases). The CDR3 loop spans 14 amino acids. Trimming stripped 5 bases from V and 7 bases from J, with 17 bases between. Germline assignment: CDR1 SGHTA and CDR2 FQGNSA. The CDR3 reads CASSPRNWGGGYTF. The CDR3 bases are TGTGCCAGCAGCCCCAGGAATTGGGGCGGTGGCTACACCTTC.

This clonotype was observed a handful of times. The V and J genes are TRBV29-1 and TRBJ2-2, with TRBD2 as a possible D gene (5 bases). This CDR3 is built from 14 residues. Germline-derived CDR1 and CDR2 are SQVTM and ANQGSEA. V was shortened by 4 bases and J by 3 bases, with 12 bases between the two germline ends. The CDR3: CSVGRGIDTGELFF. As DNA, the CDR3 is TGCAGCGTTGGAAGAGGGATTGACACCGGGGAGCTGTTTTTT.

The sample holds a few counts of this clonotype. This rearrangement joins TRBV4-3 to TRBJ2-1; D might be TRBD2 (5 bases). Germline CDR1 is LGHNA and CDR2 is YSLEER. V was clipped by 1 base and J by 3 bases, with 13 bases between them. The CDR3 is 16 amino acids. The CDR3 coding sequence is TGCGCCAGCAGCCAAGGGGTCGGGGTAGGCTACAATGAGCAGTTCTTC. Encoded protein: CASSQGVGVGYNEQFF.

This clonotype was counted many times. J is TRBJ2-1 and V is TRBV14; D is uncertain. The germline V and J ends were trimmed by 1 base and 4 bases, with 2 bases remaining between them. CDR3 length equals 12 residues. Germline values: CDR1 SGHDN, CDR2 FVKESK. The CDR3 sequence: CASSQGYNEQFF. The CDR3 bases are TGTGCCAGCAGCCAAGGATACAATGAGCAGTTCTTC.

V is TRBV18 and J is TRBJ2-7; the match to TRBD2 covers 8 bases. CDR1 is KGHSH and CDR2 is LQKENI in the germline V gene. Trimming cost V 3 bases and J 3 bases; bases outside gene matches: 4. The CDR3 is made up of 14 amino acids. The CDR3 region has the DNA TGTGCCAGCTCACCTTTAAGCGGGGGCTACGAGCAGTACTTC. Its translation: CASSPLSGGYEQYF.

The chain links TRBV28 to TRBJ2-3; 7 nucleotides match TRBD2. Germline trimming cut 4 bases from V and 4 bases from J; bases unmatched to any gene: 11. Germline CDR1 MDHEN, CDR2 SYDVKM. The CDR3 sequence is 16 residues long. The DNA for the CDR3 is TGTGCCAGCAGTTGGGAGGGCAGGGTGGATTCAGATACGCAGTATTTT. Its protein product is CASSWEGRVDSDTQYF.

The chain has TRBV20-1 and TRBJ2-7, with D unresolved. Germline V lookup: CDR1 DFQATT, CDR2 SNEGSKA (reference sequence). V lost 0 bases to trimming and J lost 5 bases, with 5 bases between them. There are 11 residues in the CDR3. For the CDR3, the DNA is TGCAGTGCTAGAGATGAGGACGAGCAGTACTTC. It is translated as CSARDEDEQYF.

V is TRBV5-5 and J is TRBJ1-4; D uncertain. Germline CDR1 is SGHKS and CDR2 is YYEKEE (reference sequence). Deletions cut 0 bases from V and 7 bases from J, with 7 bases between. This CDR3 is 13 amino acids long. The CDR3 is CASSLATLEKLFF. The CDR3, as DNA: TGTGCCAGCAGCTTGGCAACCCTTGAAAAACTGTTTTTT. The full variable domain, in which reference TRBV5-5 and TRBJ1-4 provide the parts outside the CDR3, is DAGVTQSPTHLIKTRGQQVTLRCSPISGHKSVSWYQQVLGQGPQFIFQYYEKEERGRGNFPDRFSARQFPNYSSELNVNALLLGDSALYLCASSLATLEKLFFGSGTQLSVL.

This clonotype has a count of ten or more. The CDR3 protein is CASRQGGWHEQFF. The DNA of the CDR3 is TGTGCCAGCAGACAGGGTGGTTGGCATGAGCAGTTCTTC. This chain connects TRBV28 to TRBJ2-1, with TRBD1 as a possible D gene (6 bases). Germline assignment: CDR1 MDHEN and CDR2 SYDVKM. The ends were cut back, 6 bases at V and 8 bases at J, with 14 bases in the middle. CDR3 size: 13 residues. The full variable domain, completed using reference TRBV28 and TRBJ2-1, is DVKVTQSSRYLVKRTGEKVFLECVQDMDHENMFWYRQDPGLGLRLIYFSYDVKMKEKGDIPEGYSVSREKKERFSLILESASTNQTSMYLCASRQGGWHEQFFGPGTRLTVL.

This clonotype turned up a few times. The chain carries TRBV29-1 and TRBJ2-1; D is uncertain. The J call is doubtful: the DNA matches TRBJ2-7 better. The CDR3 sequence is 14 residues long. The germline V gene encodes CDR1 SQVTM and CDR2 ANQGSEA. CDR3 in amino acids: CSVVWPWGGYEQYF. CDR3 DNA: TGCAGCGTTGTGTGGCCCTGGGGTGGCTACGAGCAGTACTTC.

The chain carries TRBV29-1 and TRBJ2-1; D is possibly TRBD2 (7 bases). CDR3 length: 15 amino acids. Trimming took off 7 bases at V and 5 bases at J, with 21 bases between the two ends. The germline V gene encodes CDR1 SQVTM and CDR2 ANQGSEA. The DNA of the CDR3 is TGCAGCGCCAACGGACGGGGGGCCAGAAACAATGAGCAGTTCTTC. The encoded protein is CSANGRGARNNEQFF.

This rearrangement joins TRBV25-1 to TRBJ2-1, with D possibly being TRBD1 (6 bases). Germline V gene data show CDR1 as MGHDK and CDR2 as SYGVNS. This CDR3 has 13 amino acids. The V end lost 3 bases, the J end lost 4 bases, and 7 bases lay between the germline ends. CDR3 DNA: TGTGCCAGCAGTGAGGGGGCTTACAATGAGCAGTTCTTC. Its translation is CASSEGAYNEQFF.

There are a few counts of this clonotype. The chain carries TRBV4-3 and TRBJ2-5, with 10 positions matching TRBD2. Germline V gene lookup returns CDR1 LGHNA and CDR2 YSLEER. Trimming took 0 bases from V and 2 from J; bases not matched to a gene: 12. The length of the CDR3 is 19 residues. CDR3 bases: TGCGCCAGCAGCCAAGATTTGTCTAGCGGGAGACCCATACAAGAGACCCAGTACTTC. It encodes CASSQDLSSGRPIQETQYF.

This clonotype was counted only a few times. The chain's CDR3 is CASSLDGIQYF. The CDR3 DNA reads TGTGCCAGCAGCTTGGACGGCATTCAGTACTTC. The V and J genes are TRBV5-6 and TRBJ2-4; D uncertain. The CDR3 has 11 residues. Per the germline V gene, CDR1 is SGHDT and CDR2 is YYEEEE. Trimming cost V 0 bases and J 9 bases, with 4 bases left between them. The variable domain in full, with the rest retrieved from reference TRBV5-6 and TRBJ2-4, is DAGVTQSPTHLIKTRGQQVTLRCSPKSGHDTVSWYQQALGQGPQFIFQYYEEEERQRGNFPDRFSGHQFPNYSSELNVNALLLGDSALYLCASSLDGIQYFGAGTRLSVL.

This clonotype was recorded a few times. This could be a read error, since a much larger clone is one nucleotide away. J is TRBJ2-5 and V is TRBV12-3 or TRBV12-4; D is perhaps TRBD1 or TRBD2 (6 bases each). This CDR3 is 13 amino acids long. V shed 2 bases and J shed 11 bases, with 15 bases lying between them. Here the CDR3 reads CASSLRGPGEQYF. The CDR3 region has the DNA TGTGCCAGCAGTTTACGGGGGCCGGGAGAGCAGTACTTC.

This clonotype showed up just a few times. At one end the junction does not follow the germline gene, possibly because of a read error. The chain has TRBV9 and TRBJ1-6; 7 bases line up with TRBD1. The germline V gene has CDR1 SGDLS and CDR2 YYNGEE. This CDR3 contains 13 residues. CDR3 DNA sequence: TGTGCCAGCGAGGGGCCAGGGGGTACGACGAAGGCCTTT. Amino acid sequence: CASEGPGGTTKAF.

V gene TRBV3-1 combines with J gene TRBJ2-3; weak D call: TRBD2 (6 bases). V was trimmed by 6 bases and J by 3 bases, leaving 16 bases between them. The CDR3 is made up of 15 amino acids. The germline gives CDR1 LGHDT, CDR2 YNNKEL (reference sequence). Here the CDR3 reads CASSFGGERTDTQYF. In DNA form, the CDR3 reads TGTGCCAGCAGTTTCGGCGGGGAAAGGACAGATACGCAGTATTTT.

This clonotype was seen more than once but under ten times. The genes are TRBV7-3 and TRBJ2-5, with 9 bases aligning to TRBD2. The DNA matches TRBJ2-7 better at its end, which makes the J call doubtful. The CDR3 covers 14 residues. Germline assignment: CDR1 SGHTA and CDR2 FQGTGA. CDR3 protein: CASSPGLANDEQYF. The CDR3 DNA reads TGTGCCAGCAGCCCGGGACTAGCTAACGACGAGCAGTACTTC.

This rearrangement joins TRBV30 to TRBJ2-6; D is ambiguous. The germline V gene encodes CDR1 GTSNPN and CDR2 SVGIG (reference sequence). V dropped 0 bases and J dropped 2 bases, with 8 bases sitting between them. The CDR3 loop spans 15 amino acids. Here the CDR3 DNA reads TGTGCCTGGAGTGTCTCTCTTGCTGGGGCCAACGTCCTGACTTTC. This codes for CAWSVSLAGANVLTF.

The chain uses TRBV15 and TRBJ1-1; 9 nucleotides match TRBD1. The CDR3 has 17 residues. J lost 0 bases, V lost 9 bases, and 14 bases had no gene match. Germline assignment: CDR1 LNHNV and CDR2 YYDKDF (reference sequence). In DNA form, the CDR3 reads TGTGCCACATCAAAACAGGGGGCCTGGGGAATGAACACTGAAGCTTTCTTT. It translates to CATSKQGAWGMNTEAFF.

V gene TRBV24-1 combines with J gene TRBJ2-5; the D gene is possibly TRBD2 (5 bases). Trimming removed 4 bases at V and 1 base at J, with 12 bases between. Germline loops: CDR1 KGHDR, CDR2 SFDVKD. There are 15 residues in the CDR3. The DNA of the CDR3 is TGTGCCACCAGTGACCCAGGACTGAGCCAAGAGACCCAGTACTTC. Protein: CATSDPGLSQETQYF.

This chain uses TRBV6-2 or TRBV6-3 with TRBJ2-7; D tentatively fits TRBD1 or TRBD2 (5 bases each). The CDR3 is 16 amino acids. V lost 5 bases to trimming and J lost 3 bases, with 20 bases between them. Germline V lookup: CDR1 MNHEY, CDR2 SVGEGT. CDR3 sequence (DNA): TGTGCCAGCAGTGCGATACCCGGGGACGGCTACTACGAGCAGTACTTC. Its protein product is CASSAIPGDGYYEQYF.

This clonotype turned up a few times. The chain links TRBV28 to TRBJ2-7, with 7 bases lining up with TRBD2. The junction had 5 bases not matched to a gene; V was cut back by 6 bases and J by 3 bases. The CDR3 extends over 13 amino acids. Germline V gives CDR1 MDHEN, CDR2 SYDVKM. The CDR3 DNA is TGTGCCAGCAGAACCGGACTAGTCTACGAGCAGTACTTC. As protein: CASRTGLVYEQYF.

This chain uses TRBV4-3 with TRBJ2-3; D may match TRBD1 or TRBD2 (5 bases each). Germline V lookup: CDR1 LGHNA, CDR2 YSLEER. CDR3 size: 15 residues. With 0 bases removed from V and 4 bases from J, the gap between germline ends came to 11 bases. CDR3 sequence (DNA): TGCGCCAGCAGCCAAGATCGGGGCTGGGCAGATACGCAGTATTTT. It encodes CASSQDRGWADTQYF.

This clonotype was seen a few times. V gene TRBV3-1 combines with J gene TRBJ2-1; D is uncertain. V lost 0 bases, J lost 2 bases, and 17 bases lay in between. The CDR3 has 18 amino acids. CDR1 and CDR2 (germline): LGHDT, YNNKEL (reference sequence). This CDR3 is CASSQDLREAVPYNEQFF. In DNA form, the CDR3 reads TGTGCCAGCAGCCAAGACCTAAGAGAGGCGGTCCCCTACAATGAGCAGTTCTTC.

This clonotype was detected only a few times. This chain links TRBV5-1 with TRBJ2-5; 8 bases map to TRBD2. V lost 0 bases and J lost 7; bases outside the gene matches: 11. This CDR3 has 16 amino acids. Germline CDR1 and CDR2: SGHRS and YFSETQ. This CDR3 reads CASSLERVSGRGTQYF. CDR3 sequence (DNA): TGCGCCAGCAGCTTGGAGAGGGTCAGCGGGAGAGGGACCCAGTACTTC.

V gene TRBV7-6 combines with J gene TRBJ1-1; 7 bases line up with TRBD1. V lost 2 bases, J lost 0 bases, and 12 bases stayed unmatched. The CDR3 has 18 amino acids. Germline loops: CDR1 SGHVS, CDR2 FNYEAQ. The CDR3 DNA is TGTGCCAGCAGCTTATCTCCGGGACAGTTCATCATGAACACTGAAGCTTTCTTT. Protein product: CASSLSPGQFIMNTEAFF.

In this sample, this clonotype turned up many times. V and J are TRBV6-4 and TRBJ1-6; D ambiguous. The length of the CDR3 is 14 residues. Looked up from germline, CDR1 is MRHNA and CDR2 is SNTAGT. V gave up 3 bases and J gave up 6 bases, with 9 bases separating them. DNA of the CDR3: TGTGCCAGCAGTGAAAAGGGTAGTAATTCACCCCTCCACTTT. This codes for CASSEKGSNSPLHF.

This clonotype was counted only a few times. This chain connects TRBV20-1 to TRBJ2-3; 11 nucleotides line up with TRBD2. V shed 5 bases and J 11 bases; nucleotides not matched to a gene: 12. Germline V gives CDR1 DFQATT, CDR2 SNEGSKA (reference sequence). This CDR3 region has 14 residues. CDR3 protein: CSARLAGGLALQYF. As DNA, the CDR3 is TGCAGTGCTCGGTTAGCGGGGGGGCTGGCCTTGCAGTATTTT.

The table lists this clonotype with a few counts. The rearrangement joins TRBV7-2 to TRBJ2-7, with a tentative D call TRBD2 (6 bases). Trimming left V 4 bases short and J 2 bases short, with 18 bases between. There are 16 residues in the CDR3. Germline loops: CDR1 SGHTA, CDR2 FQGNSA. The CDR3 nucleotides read TGTGCCAGCAGCTCAACCGGGACTTCAACCGCCTACGAGCAGTACTTC. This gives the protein CASSSTGTSTAYEQYF.

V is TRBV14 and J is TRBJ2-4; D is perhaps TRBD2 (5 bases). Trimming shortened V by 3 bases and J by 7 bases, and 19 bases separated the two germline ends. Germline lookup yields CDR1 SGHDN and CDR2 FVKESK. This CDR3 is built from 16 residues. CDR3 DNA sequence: TGTGCCAGCAGCCAGACGGACTGGCCAGGCTCGAACATTCAGTACTTC. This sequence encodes CASSQTDWPGSNIQYF.

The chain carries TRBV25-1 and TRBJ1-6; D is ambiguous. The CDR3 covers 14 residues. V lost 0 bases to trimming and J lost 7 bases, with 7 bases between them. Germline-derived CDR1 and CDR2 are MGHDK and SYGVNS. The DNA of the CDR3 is TGTGCCAGCAGTGAATACAGGCTCAATTCACCCCTCCACTTT. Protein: CASSEYRLNSPLHF.